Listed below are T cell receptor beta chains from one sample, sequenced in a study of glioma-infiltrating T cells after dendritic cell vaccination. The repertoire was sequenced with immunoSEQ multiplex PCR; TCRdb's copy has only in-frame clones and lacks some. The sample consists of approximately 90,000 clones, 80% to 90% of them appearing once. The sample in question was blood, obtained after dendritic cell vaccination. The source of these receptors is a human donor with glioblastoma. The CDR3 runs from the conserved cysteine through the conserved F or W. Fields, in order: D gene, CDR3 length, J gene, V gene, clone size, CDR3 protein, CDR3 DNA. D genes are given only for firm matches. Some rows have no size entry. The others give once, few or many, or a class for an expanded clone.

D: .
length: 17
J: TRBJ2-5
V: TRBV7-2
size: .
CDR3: CASSTAVGGRGVETQYF
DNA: TGTGCCAGCAGCACCGCCGTAGGGGGTCGGGGGGTCGAGACCCAGTACTTC

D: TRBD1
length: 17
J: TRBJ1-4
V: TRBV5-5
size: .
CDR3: CASSPKQGGSTNEKLFF
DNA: TGTGCCAGCAGTCCCAAACAGGGGGGCTCAACTAATGAAAAACTGTTTTTT

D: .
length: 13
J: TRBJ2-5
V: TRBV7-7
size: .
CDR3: CASSLRRQETQYF
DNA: TGTGCTAGCAGCTTACGGCGGCAAGAGACCCAGTACTTC

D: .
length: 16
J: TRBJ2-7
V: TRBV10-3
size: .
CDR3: CAISDPNTIQGSEQYF
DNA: TGTGCCATCAGTGACCCAAATACGATACAGGGAAGCGAGCAGTACTTC

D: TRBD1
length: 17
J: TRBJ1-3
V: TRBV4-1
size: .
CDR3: CASSQVLVQGGGNTIYF
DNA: TGCGCCAGCAGCCAAGTGTTGGTCCAGGGGGGAGGAAACACCATATATTTT

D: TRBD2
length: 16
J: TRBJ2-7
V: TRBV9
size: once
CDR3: CASSDRLAGNSYEQYF
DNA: TGTGCCAGCAGCGACCGACTAGCGGGGAACTCCTACGAGCAGTACTTC

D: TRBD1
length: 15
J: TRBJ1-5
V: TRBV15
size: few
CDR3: CATSSGTGGSRPQHF
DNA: TGTGCCACCAGCAGCGGGACAGGGGGCTCAAGGCCCCAGCATTTT

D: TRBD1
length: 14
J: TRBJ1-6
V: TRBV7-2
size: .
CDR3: CASSSSGQRGPLHF
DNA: TGTGCCAGCAGCTCATCGGGACAGAGGGGCCCCCTCCACTTT

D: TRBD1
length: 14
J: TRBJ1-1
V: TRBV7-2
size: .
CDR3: CASSNRDRATEAFF
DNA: TGTGCCAGCAGCAACCGGGACAGGGCTACTGAAGCTTTCTTT

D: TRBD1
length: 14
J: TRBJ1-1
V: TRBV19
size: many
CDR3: CASSRMTGFSEAFF
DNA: TGTGCCAGTAGTAGGATGACAGGGTTTTCTGAAGCTTTCTTT

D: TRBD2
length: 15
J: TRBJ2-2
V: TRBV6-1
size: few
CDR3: CASSWGGTNTGELFF
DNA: TGTGCCAGCAGTTGGGGAGGGACGAACACCGGGGAGCTGTTTTTT

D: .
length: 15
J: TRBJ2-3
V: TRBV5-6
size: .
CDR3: CASSVAGISTDTQYF
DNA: TGTGCCAGCAGCGTGGCGGGTATATCCACAGATACGCAGTATTTT

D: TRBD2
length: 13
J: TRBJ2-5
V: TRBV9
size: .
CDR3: CASSVETSGKQYF
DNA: TGTGCCAGCAGCGTAGAAACTAGCGGGAAACAGTACTTC

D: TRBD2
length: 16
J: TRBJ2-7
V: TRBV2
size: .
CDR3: CAIRGENRKPSYEQYF
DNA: TGTGCCATCCGGGGGGAAAACAGGAAACCCTCCTACGAGCAGTACTTC

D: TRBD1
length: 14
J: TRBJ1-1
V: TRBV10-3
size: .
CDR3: CAISAFTGGTEAFF
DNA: TGTGCCATCAGTGCTTTTACAGGGGGCACTGAAGCTTTCTTT

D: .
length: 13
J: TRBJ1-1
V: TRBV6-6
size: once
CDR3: CASSWEGNTEAFF
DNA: TGTGCCAGCAGTTGGGAGGGGAACACTGAAGCTTTCTTT

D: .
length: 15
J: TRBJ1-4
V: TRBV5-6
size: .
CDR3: CASSTVSATNKKLFF
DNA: TGTGCCAGCAGTACTGTTTCGGCTACTAATAAAAAACTGTTTTTT

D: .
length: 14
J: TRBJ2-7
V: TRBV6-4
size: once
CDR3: CASSPNQGSYEQYF
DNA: TGTGCCAGCAGCCCTAATCAGGGTTCCTACGAGCAGTACTTC